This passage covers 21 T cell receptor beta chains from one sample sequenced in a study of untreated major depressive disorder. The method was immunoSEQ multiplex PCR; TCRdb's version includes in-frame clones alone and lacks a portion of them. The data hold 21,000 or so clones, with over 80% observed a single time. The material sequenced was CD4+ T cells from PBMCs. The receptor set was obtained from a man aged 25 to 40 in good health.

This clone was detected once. Here the CDR3 reads CASRSRFEQYF. Here the CDR3 DNA reads TGTGCCAGTAGATCGCGTTTCGAGCAGTACTTC. The rearrangement joins TRBV19 to TRBJ2-7, with D hard to call. CDR3 length equals 11 residues. Between the trimmed V and J ends, which lost 6 bases and 6 bases, there was a span of 9 bases. CDR1 is LNHDA and CDR2 is SQIVND in the germline V gene (reference sequence).

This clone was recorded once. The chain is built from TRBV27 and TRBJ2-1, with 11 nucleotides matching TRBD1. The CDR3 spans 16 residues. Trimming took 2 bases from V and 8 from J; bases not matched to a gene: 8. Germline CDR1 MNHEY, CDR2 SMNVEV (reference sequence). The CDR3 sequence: CASSLLSGTGGDEQFF. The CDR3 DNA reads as TGTGCCAGCAGTTTACTCTCCGGGACAGGGGGGGATGAGCAGTTCTTC.

The CDR3, as DNA: TGTGCCAGCAGCCTGGCAGGGGTGAATCAGCCCCAGCATTTT. Its protein is CASSLAGVNQPQHF. This chain uses TRBV5-5 with TRBJ1-5; tentative D call: TRBD1 (6 bases). Germline V gene data show CDR1 as SGHKS and CDR2 as YYEKEE (reference sequence). Trimming left V 4 bases short and J 4 bases short, with 12 bases between. CDR3 length: 14 residues.

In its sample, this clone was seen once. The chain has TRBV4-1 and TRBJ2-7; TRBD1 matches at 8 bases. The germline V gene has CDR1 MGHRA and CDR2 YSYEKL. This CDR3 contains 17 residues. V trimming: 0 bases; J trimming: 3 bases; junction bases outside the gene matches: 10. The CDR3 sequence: CASSQERRGQAIYEQYF. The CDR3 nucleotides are TGCGCCAGCAGCCAAGAGAGGAGGGGACAGGCGATCTACGAGCAGTACTTC.

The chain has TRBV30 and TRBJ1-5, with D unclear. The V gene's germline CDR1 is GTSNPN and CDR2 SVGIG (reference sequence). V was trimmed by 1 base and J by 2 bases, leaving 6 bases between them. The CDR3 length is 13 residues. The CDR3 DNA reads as TGTGCCTGGAGTGGGGGTCGCAATCAGCCCCAGCATTTT. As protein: CAWSGGRNQPQHF.

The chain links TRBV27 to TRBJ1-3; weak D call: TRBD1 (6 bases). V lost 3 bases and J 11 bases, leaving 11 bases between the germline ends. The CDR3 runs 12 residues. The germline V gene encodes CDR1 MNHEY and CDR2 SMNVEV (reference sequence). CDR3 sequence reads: CASSFLQGPIYF. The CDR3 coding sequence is TGTGCCAGCAGTTTCCTACAGGGCCCCATATATTTT.

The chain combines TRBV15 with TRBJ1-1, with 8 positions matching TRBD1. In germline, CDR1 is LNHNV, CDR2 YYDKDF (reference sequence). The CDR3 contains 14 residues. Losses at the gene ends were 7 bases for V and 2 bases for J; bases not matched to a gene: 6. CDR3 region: CATTPGGANTEAFF. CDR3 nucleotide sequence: TGTGCCACCACACCAGGGGGCGCAAACACTGAAGCTTTCTTT.

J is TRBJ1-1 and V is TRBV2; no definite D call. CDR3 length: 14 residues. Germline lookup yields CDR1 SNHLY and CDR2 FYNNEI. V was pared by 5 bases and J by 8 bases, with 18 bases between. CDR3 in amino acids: CASSRTIMGQEAFF. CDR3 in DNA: TGTGCCAGCAGTCGGACCATCATGGGCCAAGAAGCTTTCTTT. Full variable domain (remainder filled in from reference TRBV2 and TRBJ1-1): EPEVTQTPSHQVTQMGQEVILRCVPISNHLYFYWYRQILGQKVEFLVSFYNNEISEKSEIFDDQFSVERPDGSNFTLKIRSTKLEDSAMYFCASSRTIMGQEAFFGQGTRLTVV.

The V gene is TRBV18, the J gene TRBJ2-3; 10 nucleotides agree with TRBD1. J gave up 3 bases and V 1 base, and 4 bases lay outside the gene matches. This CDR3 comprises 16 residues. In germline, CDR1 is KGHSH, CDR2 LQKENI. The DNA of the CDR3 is TGTGCCAGCTCACCACAAAGGGACAGGGGTACAGATACGCAGTATTTT. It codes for CASSPQRDRGTDTQYF.

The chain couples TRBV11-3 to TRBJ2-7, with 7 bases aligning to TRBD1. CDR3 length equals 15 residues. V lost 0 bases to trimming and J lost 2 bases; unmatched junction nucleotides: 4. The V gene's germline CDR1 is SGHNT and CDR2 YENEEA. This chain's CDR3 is CASSLDSGTAYEQYF. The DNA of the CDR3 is TGTGCCAGCAGCTTAGATTCGGGGACAGCCTACGAGCAGTACTTC.

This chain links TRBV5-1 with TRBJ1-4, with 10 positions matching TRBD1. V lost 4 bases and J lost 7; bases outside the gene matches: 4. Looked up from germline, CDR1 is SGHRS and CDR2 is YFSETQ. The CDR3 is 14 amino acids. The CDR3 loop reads CASSHGQGGEKLFF. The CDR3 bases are TGCGCCAGCAGCCACGGACAGGGGGGTGAAAAACTGTTTTTT.

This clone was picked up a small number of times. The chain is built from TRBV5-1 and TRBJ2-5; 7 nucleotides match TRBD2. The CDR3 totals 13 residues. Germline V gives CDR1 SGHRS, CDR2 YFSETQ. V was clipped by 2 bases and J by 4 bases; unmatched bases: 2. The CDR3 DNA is TGCGCCAGCAGCTTCGGGGAGGGAGAGACCCAGTACTTC. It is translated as CASSFGEGETQYF.

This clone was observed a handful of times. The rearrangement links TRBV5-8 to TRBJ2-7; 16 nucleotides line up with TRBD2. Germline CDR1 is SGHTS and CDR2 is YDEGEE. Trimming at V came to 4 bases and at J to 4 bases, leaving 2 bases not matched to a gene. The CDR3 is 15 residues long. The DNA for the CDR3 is TGTGCCAGCAGCCGGGGACTAGCGGGAGGGTACGAGCAGTACTTC. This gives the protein CASSRGLAGGYEQYF.

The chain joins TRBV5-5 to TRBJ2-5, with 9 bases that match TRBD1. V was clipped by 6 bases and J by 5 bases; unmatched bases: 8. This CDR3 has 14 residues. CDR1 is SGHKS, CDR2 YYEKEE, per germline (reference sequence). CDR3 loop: CASNQYRGLETQYF. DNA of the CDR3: TGTGCCAGCAACCAATACAGGGGGCTGGAGACCCAGTACTTC.

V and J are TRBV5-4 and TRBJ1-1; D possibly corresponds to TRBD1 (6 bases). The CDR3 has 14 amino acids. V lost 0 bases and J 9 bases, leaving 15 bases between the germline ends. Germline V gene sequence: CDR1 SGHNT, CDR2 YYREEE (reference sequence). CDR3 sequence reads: CASSLGVTGYQAFF. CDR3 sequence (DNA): TGTGCCAGCAGCTTGGGTGTTACAGGGTACCAAGCTTTCTTT.

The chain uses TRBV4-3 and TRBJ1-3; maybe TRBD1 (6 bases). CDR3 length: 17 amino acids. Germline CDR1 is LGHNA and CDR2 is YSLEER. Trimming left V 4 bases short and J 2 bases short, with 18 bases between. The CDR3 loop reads CASSPAGTGLAGNTIYF. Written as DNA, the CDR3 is TGCGCCAGCAGCCCCGCTGGCACAGGGTTGGCTGGAAACACCATATATTTT.

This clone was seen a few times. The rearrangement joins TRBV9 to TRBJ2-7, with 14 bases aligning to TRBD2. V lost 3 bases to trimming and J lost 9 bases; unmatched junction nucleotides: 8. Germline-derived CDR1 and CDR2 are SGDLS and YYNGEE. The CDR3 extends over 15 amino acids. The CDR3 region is CASSEGGLAGAWQYF. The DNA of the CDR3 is TGTGCCAGCAGCGAGGGGGGACTAGCGGGAGCATGGCAGTACTTC.

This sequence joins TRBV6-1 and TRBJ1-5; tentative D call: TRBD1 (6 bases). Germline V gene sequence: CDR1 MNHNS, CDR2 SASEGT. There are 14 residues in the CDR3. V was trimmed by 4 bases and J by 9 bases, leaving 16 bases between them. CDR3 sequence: CASSGLWGAGPQHF. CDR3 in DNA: TGTGCCAGCAGTGGGCTTTGGGGGGCCGGGCCCCAGCATTTT.

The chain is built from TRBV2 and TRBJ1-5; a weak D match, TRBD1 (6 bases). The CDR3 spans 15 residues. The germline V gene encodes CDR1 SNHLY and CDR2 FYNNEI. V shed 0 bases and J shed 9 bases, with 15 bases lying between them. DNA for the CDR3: TGTGCCAGCAGTGAAGCGGGGGCGGGGCAGGGGCCCCAGCATTTT. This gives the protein CASSEAGAGQGPQHF.

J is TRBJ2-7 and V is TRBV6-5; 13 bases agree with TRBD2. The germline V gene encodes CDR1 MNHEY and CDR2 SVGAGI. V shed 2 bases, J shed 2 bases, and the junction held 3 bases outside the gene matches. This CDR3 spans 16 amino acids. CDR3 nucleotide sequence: TGTGCCAGCAGTTACGGACTAGCGGGAGCCCCCTACGAGCAGTACTTC. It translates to CASSYGLAGAPYEQYF.

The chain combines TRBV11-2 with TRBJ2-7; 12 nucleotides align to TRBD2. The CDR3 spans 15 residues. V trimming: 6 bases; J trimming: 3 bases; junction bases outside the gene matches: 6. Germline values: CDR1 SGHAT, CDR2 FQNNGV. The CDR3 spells CASRPPGLAGYEQYF. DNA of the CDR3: TGTGCCAGCAGACCCCCGGGACTAGCGGGCTACGAGCAGTACTTC.